Listed below are T cell receptor beta chains from one sample, sequenced in a study of cytomegalovirus exposure and HLA in healthy donors. Only in-frame clones appear in the TCRdb table, and some are missing; sequencing was by immunoSEQ multiplex PCR. The sample holds around 65,000 clones; about 81% are singletons and the top ten take roughly half. Sequenced sample: PBMCs. The receptors here all came from a man between 45 and 60 years old in good health and CMV-seropositive. Both conserved end residues are part of each CDR3.

J: TRBJ2-1; V: TRBV7-9; CDR3: CASSFKRDRGVSYNEQFF
J: TRBJ2-7; V: TRBV5-1; CDR3: CASSSTGDSTYEQYF
J: TRBJ2-2; V: TRBV12-2; CDR3: CASRPMAAHLVAGELFF
J: TRBJ2-3; V: TRBV5-6; CDR3: CASTLQGDTQYF
J: TRBJ2-3; V: TRBV9; CDR3: CASSASGGRPDTQYF
J: TRBJ2-7; V: TRBV7-9; CDR3: CASSTQARTSGSGDYEQYF
J: TRBJ2-7; V: TRBV6-5; CDR3: CASTRLAGAAYEQYF
J: TRBJ2-5; V: TRBV5-1; CDR3: CASSSRGLAVETQYF
J: TRBJ1-5; V: TRBV2; CDR3: CASSEQGGVNQPQHF
J: TRBJ2-2; V: TRBV7-8; CDR3: CASSLKLAGGYGELFF
J: TRBJ1-1; V: TRBV7-2; CDR3: CASSSGGVMNTEAFF
J: TRBJ2-2; V: TRBV7-6; CDR3: CASSSYTGELFF
J: TRBJ2-4; V: TRBV5-4; CDR3: CARSLAGGRVWYF
J: TRBJ2-7; V: TRBV11-2; CDR3: CASTRGGAYEQYF
J: NA; V: TRBV23-1; CDR3: CASSQFFKRSYEQYF
J: TRBJ2-2; V: TRBV9; CDR3: CASSVGQGGTGELFF
J: TRBJ1-2; V: TRBV19; CDR3: CATRDLGGYTF
J: TRBJ1-5; V: TRBV10-3; CDR3: CAISENGGQPQHF
J: TRBJ2-1; V: TRBV7-9; CDR3: CASSLEVRGISYNEQFF
J: TRBJ2-6; V: TRBV9; CDR3: CASRGSGANVLTF
J: TRBJ1-2; V: TRBV6-1; CDR3: CASSEAMDRVYGYTF
J: TRBJ2-7; V: TRBV7-6; CDR3: CASSPQGRGYEQYF
J: TRBJ1-5; V: TRBV4-1; CDR3: CASSQSRGGKSNQPQHF
J: TRBJ1-1; V: TRBV4-2; CDR3: CASSPTYRADTEAFF
J: TRBJ2-7; V: TRBV9; CDR3: CASSVGDGGFYEQYF
J: NA; V: TRBV4-1; CDR3: CASSQGPDRITYEQYF
J: TRBJ2-3; V: TRBV5-1; CDR3: CASSLGQSTDTQYF
J: TRBJ2-6; V: TRBV10-1; CDR3: CAPFFPGANVLTF
J: TRBJ2-7; V: TRBV5-1; CDR3: CASSTTTGNEQYF
J: TRBJ2-1; V: TRBV18; CDR3: CASSPPTRNEQFF
J: TRBJ1-1; V: TRBV6-5; CDR3: CASSYQTMNTEAFF
J: TRBJ1-1; V: TRBV11-3; CDR3: CASSLPGQGLYMNTEAFF
J: TRBJ2-7; V: TRBV5-4; CDR3: CASSAGMPYEQYF
J: TRBJ2-7; V: TRBV28; CDR3: CASSLGTGQGLEQYF
J: TRBJ1-4; V: TRBV5-4; CDR3: CASSLMGLNEKLFF
J: TRBJ2-3; V: TRBV28; CDR3: CASSQAGVVGTQYF
J: TRBJ2-7; V: TRBV19; CDR3: CASSIRGLADEQYF
J: TRBJ1-1; V: TRBV6-5; CDR3: CASTGTLPPFEAFF
J: TRBJ1-5; V: TRBV9; CDR3: CASSVVVGGQQHF
J: TRBJ1-5; V: TRBV5-1; CDR3: CASSPGQGDQPQHF
J: TRBJ2-1; V: TRBV25-1; CDR3: CASSEVGVRENEQFF
J: TRBJ1-2; V: TRBV9; CDR3: CASSATGLNFGYTF
J: TRBJ1-1; V: TRBV27; CDR3: CASSLGQENTEAFF
J: TRBJ2-7; V: TRBV4-1; CDR3: CASSQDGPRKTGDSYEQYF
J: TRBJ2-2; V: TRBV7-3; CDR3: CASSSTGNTGELFF
J: TRBJ2-5; V: TRBV4-2; CDR3: CASSYRQGGETQYF
J: TRBJ2-1; V: TRBV4-3; CDR3: CASSQAMMVLIYNEQFF
J: TRBJ1-5; V: TRBV27; CDR3: CAGSHDSNSNQPQHF
J: TRBJ1-2; V: TRBV6-1; CDR3: CASSDIRRGAYGYTF
J: TRBJ2-1; V: TRBV12-5; CDR3: CASGLGSGRVYEQFF
J: TRBJ2-7; V: TRBV6-1; CDR3: CASSNSFSYEQYF
J: TRBJ2-7; V: TRBV5-1; CDR3: CASSPRTSGGSSYEQYF
J: TRBJ2-2; V: TRBV27; CDR3: CASSVRLASNTGELFF
J: TRBJ1-4; V: TRBV9; CDR3: CASSPQTGFNEKLFF
J: TRBJ2-1; V: TRBV7-9; CDR3: CAHSGGAYSYNEQLF